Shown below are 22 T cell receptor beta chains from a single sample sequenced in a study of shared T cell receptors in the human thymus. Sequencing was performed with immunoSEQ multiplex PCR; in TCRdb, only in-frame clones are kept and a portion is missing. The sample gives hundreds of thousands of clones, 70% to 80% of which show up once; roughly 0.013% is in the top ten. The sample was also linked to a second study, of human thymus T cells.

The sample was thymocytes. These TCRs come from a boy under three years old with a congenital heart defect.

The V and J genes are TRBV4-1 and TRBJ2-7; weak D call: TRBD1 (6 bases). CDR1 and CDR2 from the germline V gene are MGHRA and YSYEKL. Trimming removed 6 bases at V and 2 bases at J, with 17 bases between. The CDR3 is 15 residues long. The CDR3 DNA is TGCGCCAGCAGTGAACGGGACAATCGAACCTACGAGCAGTACTTC. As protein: CASSERDNRTYEQYF.

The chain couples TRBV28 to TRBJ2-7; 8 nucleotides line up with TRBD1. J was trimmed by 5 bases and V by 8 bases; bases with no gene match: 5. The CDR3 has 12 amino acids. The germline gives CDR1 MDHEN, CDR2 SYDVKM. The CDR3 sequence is CASHRGSHEQYF. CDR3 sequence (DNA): TGTGCCAGCCACAGGGGGAGCCACGAGCAGTACTTC.

The CDR3 bases are TGTGCCAGCATCCCCTTCCGCGGGAGAAATACTCAAGAGACCCAGTACTTC. Protein: CASIPFRGRNTQETQYF. The genes are TRBV5-6 and TRBJ2-5; 7 positions agree with TRBD2. Losses at the gene ends were 6 bases for V and 2 bases for J; bases not matched to a gene: 16. This CDR3 contains 17 residues. Germline CDR1 reads SGHDT; CDR2 reads YYEEEE.

Written as DNA, the CDR3 is TGTGCTAGTGGTTCACAGGGGGGGTCTTTCAATGAGCAGTTCTTC. It translates to CASGSQGGSFNEQFF. J is TRBJ2-1 and V is TRBV12-5; TRBD1 might be the D (8 bases). V was cut by 4 bases and J by 6 bases, with 16 bases left in between. Germline V CDR1 and CDR2: LGHNT, FRNRAP. The CDR3 totals 15 residues.

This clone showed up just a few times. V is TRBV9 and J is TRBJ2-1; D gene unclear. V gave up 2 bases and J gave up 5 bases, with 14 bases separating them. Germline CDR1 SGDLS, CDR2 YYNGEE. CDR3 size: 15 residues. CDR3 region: CASSVGTLPDNEQFF. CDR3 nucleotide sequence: TGTGCCAGCAGCGTCGGTACCCTCCCGGACAATGAGCAGTTCTTC.

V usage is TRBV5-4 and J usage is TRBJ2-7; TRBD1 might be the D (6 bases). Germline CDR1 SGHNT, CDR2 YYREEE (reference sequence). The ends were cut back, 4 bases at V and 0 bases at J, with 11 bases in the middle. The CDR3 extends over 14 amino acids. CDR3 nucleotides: TGTGCCAGCAGCGCGCCGGACAGCTCCTACGAGCAGTACTTC. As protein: CASSAPDSSYEQYF.

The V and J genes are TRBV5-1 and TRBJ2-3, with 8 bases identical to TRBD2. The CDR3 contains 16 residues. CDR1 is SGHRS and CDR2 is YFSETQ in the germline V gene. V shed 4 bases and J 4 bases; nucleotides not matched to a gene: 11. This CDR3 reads CASSRRRGLDSDTQYF. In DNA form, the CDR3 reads TGCGCCAGCAGCCGGAGGAGGGGACTAGACTCAGATACGCAGTATTTT.

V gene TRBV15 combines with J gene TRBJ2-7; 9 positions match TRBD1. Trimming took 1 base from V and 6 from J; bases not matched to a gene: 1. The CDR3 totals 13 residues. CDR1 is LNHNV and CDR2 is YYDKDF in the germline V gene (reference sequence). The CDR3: CATSRGTGAEQYF. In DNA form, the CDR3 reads TGTGCCACCAGCAGAGGGACAGGGGCCGAGCAGTACTTC. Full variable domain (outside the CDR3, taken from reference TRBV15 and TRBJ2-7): DAMVIQNPRYQVTQFGKPVTLSCSQTLNHNVMYWYQQKSSQAPKLLFHYYDKDFNNEADTPDNFQSRRPNTSFCFLDIRSPGLGDTAMYLCATSRGTGAEQYFGPGTRLTVT.

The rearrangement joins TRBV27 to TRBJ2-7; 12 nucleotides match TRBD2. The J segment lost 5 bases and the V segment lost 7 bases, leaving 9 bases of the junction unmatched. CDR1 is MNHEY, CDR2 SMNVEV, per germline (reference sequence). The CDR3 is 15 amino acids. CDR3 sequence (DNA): TGTGCCAGCAACGCTAGCGGGAGGGTTGGAAACGAGCAGTACTTC. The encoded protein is CASNASGRVGNEQYF.

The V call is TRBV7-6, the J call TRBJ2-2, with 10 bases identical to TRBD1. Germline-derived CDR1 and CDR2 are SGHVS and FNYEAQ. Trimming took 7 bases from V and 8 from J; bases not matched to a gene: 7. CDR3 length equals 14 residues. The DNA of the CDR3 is TGTGCCAGCACATGGGGACAGGGGAATGGGGAGCTGTTTTTT. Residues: CASTWGQGNGELFF.

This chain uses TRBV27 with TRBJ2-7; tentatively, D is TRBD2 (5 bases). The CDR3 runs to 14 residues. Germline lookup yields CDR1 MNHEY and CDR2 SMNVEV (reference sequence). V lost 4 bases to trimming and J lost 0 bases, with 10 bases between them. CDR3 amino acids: CASSWIRDSYEQYF. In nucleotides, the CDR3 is TGTGCCAGCAGTTGGATACGGGACTCCTACGAGCAGTACTTC.

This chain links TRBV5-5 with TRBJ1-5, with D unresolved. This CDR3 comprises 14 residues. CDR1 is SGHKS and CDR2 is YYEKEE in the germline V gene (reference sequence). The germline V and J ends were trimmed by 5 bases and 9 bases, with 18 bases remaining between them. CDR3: CASRATVPLGPQHF. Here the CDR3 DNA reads TGTGCCAGCAGGGCAACAGTCCCCTTGGGGCCCCAGCATTTT.

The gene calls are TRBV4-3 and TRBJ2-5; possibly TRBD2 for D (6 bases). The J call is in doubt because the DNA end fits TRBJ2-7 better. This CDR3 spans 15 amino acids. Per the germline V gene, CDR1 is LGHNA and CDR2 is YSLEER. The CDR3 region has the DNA TGCGCCAGCAGCCAAGAGGCAGGCGGGACCTACGAGCAGTACTTC. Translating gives CASSQEAGGTYEQYF.

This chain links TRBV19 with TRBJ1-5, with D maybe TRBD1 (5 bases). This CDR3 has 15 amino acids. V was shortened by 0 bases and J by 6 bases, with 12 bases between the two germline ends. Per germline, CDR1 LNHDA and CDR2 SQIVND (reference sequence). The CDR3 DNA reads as TGTGCCAGTAGTATAGAGGCAGGGTTCAGTCAGCCCCAGCATTTT. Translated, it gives CASSIEAGFSQPQHF.

CDR3 coding DNA: TGTGCCAGCAGCCCCAGGACAGCTCCTTACAATGAGCAGTTCTTC. Its protein is CASSPRTAPYNEQFF. The chain is built from TRBV11-3 and TRBJ2-1; tentative D call: TRBD1 (6 bases). V lost 5 bases and J lost 4, with 15 bases in between. The V gene's germline CDR1 is SGHNT and CDR2 YENEEA. The CDR3 is 15 amino acids.

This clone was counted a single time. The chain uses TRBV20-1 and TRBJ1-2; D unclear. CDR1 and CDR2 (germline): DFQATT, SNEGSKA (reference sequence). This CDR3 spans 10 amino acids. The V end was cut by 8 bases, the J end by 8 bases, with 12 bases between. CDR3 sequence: CSPTVRGYTF. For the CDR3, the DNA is TGCAGTCCTACCGTGAGGGGCTACACCTTC.

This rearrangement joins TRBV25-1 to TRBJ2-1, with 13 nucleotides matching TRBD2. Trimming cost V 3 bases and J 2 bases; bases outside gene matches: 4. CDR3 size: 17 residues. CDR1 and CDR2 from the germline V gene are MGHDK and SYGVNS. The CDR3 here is CASSDGLAGATYNEQFF. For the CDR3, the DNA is TGTGCCAGCAGTGACGGACTAGCGGGAGCCACCTACAATGAGCAGTTCTTC.

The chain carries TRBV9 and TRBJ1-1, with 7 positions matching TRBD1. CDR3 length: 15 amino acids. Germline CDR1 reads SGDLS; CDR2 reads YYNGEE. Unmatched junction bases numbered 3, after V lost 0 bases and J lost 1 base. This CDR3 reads CASSVGDRENTEAFF. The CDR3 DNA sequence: TGTGCCAGCAGCGTAGGCGACAGGGAGAACACTGAAGCTTTCTTT.

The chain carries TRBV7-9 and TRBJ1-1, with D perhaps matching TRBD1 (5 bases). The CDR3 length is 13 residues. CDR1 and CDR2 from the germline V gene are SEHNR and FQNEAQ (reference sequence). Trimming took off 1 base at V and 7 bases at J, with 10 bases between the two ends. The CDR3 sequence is CASSLDRPLEAFF. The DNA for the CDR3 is TGTGCCAGCAGCTTAGACAGGCCCCTTGAAGCTTTCTTT.

The CDR3 DNA is TGTGCCAGCAGCTTCGGGAGGGCCCCTGAGCAGTTCTTC. As protein: CASSFGRAPEQFF. This chain uses TRBV5-6 with TRBJ2-1; 8 bases are shared with TRBD2. The V segment lost 2 bases and the J segment 9 bases; nucleotides outside the gene matches: 4. The CDR3 contains 13 residues. CDR1 is SGHDT and CDR2 is YYEEEE in the germline V gene.

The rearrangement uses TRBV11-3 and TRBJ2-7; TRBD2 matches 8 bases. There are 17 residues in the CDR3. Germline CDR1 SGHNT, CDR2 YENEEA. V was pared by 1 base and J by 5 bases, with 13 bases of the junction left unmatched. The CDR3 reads CASSLGAAAAGVDEQYF. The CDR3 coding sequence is TGTGCCAGCAGCTTAGGAGCGGCGGCAGCGGGAGTCGACGAGCAGTACTTC.

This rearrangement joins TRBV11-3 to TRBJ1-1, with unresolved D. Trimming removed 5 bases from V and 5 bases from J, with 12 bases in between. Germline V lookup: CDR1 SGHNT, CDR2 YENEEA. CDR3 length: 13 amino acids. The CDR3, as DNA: TGTGCCAGCAGCCCCCTTCAGGCAACTGAAGCTTTCTTT. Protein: CASSPLQATEAFF.